Ten or more counts support the clone carrying this T cell receptor beta chain. Trimming left V 6 bases short and J 5 bases short, with 14 bases between. The germline gives CDR1 DFQATT, CDR2 SNEGSKA (reference sequence). This CDR3 contains 13 residues. The CDR3 regions of TCR beta were amplified from RNA transcripts. A set of HTBI primers served as the primers for a first-round RT-PCR of the TCR CDR3. TCRdb called the multiplex PCR reads again in MiXCR, with one record for every CDR3 protein. The data show about 400,000 distinct CDR3 sequences, 15% to 18% seen once. The data originate from a study of T cells in Graves' hyperthyroidism and ophthalmopathy.

The J gene is TRBJ1-5, the V gene TRBV20-1, with D perhaps matching TRBD1 (6 bases). Material: blood. The clonotype was recovered from a woman between 18 and 30 years old with Graves' hyperthyroidism. CDR3 DNA sequence: TGCAGTGCCTCACAGGGACCGGATCAGCCCCAGCATTTT. Its protein product is CSASQGPDQPQHF.